This TCR beta chain originates from a study of early T cells in non-severe SARS-CoV-2 infection. This clonotype showed up just a few times. Via MiXCR, TCRdb re-called the 5' RACE reads, giving one row per CDR3 protein. The sample includes about 60,000 distinct CDR3 sequences, around 9% of them seen just once. The specimen was whole blood. This sequence was found in an adult who was a healthcare worker with PCR-confirmed SARS-CoV-2 infection or an uninfected control (not recorded which).

The CDR3 DNA sequence: TGCGCCAGCAGCATTAGCGGGAGGGCGGATGAGCAGTTCTTC. Amino acids: CASSISGRADEQFF. V and J are TRBV5-1 and TRBJ2-1; the match to TRBD2 covers 11 bases. This CDR3 region has 14 residues. Per the germline V gene, CDR1 is SGHRS and CDR2 is YFSETQ. V was pared by 4 bases and J by 8 bases, with 5 bases of the junction left unmatched.